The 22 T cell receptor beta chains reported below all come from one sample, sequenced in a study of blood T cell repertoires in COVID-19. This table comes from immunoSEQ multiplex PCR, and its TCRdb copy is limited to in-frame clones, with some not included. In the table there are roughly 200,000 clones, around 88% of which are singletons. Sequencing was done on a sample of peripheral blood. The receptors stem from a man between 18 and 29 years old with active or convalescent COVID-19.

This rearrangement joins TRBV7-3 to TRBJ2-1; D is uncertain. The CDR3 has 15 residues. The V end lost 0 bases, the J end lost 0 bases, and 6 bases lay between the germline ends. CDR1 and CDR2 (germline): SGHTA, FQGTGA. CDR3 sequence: CASSLTRSSYNEQFF. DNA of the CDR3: TGTGCCAGCAGCTTAACTAGGAGCTCCTACAATGAGCAGTTCTTC. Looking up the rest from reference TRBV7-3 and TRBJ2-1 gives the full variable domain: GAGVSQTPSNKVTEKGKYVELRCDPISGHTALYWYRQSLGQGPEFLIYFQGTGAADDSGLPNDRFFAVRPEGSVSTLKIQRTERGDSAVYLCASSLTRSSYNEQFFGPGTRLTVL.

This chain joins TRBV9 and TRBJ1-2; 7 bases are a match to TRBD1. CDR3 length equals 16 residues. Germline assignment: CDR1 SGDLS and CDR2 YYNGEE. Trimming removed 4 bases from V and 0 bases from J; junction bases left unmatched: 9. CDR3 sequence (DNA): TGTGCCAGCAGCTTCCTCCCAGGGGGAGCTAACTATGGCTACACCTTC. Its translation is CASSFLPGGANYGYTF.

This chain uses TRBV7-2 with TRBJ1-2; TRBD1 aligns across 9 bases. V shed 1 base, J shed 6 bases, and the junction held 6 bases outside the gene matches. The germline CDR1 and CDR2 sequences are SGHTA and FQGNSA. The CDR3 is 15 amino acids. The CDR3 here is CASSLDTGGRNGYTF. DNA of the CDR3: TGTGCCAGCAGCTTAGACACAGGGGGCCGTAATGGCTACACCTTC.

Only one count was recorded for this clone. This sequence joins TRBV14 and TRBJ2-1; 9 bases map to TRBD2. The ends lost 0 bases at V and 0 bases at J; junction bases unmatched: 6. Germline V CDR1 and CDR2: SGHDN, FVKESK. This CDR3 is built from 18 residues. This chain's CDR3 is CASSQDLSGGPSYNEQFF. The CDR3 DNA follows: TGTGCCAGCAGCCAAGATCTTAGCGGGGGTCCCTCCTACAATGAGCAGTTCTTC.

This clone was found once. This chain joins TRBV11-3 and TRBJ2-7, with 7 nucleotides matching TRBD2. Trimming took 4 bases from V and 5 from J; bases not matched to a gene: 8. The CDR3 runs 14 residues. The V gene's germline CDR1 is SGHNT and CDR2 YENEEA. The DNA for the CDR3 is TGTGCCAGCAGCTCAGCCAGGACTAGGCACGAGCAGTACTTC. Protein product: CASSSARTRHEQYF. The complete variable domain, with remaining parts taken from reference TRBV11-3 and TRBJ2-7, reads EAGVVQSPRYKIIEKKQPVAFWCNPISGHNTLYWYLQNLGQGPELLIRYENEEAVDDSQLPKDRFSAERLKGVDSTLKIQPAELGDSAVYLCASSSARTRHEQYFGPGTRLTVT.

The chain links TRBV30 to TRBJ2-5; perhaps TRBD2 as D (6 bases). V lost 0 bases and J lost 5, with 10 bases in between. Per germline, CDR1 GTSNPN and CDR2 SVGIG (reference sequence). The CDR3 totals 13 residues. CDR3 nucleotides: TGTGCCTGGAGTGTGGGGGGTTCGGAGACCCAGTACTTC. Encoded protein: CAWSVGGSETQYF.

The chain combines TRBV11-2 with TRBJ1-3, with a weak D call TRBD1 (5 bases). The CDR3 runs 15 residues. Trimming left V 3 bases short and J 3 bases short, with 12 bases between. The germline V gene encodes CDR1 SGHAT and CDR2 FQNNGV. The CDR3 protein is CASSLGRGGGNTIYF. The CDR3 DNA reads TGTGCCAGCAGCTTGGGGCGGGGAGGTGGAAACACCATATATTTT.

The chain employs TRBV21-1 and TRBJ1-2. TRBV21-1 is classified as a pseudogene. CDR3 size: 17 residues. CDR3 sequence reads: CASSKELLLMLDYGYTF. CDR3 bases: TGTGCCAGCAGCAAAGAACTTCTGCTTATGTTAGACTATGGCTACACCTTC.

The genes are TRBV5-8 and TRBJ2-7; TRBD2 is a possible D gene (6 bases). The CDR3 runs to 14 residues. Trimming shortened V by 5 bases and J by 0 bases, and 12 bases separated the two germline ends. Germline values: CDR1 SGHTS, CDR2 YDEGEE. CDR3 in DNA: TGTGCCAGCAGGGGGGGACCGGGCTCCTACGAGCAGTACTTC. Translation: CASRGGPGSYEQYF.

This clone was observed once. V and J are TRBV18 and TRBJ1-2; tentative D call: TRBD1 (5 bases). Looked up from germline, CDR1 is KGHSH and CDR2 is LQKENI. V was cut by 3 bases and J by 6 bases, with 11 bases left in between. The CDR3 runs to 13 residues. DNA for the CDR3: TGTGCCAGCTCACCCACAGGTCAGAATGGCTACACCTTC. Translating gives CASSPTGQNGYTF.

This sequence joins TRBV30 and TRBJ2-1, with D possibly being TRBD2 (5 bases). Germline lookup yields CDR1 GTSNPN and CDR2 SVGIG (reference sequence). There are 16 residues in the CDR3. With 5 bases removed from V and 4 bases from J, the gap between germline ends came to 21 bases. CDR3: CAWEDDSRALYNEQFF. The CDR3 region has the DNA TGTGCCTGGGAGGATGATTCGAGGGCGCTATACAATGAGCAGTTCTTC.

For the CDR3, the DNA is TGTGCCTGGACGGGGGTGGGCTACACCTTC. It specifies CAWTGVGYTF. V is TRBV30 and J is TRBJ1-2; a possible D gene is TRBD1 (5 bases). There are 10 residues in the CDR3. Germline V gene sequence: CDR1 GTSNPN, CDR2 SVGIG (reference sequence). Trimming pared 4 bases from V and 8 bases from J, leaving 8 bases between.

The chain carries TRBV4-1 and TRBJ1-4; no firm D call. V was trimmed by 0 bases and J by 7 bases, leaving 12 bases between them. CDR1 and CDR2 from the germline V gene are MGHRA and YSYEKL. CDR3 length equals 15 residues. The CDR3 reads CASSQESSVIEKLFF. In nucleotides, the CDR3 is TGCGCCAGCAGCCAAGAATCTAGCGTAATTGAAAAACTGTTTTTT.

CDR3 region: CAFRTANTEAFF. The CDR3 nucleotides are TGTGCCTTTCGGACAGCGAACACTGAAGCTTTCTTT. The chain employs TRBV15 and TRBJ1-1; D is possibly TRBD1 (6 bases). CDR1 LNHNV and CDR2 YYDKDF come from the germline V gene (reference sequence). V was trimmed by 11 bases and J by 1 base, leaving 11 bases between them. The CDR3 is 12 amino acids.

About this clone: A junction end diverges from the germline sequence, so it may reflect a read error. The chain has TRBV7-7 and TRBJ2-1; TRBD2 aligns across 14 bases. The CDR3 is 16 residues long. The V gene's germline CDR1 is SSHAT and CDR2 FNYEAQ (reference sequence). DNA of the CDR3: TGTGCTAGCAGCTCCCTGACTAGCGGGAGGGGGGATGAGCAGTTCTTC. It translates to CASSSLTSGRGDEQFF.

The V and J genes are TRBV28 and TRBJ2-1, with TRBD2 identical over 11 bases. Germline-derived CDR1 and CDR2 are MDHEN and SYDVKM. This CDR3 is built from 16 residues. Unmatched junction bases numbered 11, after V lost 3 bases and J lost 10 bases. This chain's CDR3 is CASSFSGLVAGGEQFF. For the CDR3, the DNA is TGTGCCAGCAGTTTTTCCGGCTTAGTAGCGGGAGGGGAGCAGTTCTTC. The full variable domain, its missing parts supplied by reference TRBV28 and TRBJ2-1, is DVKVTQSSRYLVKRTGEKVFLECVQDMDHENMFWYRQDPGLGLRLIYFSYDVKMKEKGDIPEGYSVSREKKERFSLILESASTNQTSMYLCASSFSGLVAGGEQFFGPGTRLTVL.

In DNA form, the CDR3 reads TGTGCCAGCACGTCCGGGACAGGGGCGAATGGCTACACCTTC. Translated: CASTSGTGANGYTF. This chain uses TRBV27 with TRBJ1-2, with 10 positions matching TRBD1. The CDR3 is made up of 14 amino acids. Looked up from germline, CDR1 is MNHEY and CDR2 is SMNVEV (reference sequence). Trimming removed 7 bases from V and 6 bases from J; junction bases left unmatched: 8.

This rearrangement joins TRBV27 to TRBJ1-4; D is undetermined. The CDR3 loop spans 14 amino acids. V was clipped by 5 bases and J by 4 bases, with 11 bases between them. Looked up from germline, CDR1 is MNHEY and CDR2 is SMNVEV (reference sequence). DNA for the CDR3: TGTGCCAGCAGTCCCCGCGGCCGTAATGAAAAACTGTTTTTT. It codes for CASSPRGRNEKLFF.

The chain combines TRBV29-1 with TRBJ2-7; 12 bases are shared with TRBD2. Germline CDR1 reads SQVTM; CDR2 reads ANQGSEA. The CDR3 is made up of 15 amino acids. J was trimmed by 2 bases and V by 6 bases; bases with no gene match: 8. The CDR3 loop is CSVQRGLAGTYEQYF. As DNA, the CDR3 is TGCAGCGTCCAGAGGGGACTAGCGGGTACCTACGAGCAGTACTTC.

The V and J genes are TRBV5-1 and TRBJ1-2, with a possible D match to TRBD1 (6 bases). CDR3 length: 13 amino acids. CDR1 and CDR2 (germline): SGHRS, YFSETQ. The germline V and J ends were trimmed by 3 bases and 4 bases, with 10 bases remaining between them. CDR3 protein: CASSYRTAYGYTF. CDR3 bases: TGCGCCAGCAGCTATCGGACAGCCTATGGCTACACCTTC.

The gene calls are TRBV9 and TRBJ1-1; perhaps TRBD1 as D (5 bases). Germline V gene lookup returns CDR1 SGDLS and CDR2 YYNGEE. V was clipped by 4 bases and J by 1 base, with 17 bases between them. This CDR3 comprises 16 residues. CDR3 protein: CASSPWLGGRNTEAFF. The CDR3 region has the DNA TGTGCCAGCAGCCCTTGGTTGGGGGGTCGGAACACTGAAGCTTTCTTT.

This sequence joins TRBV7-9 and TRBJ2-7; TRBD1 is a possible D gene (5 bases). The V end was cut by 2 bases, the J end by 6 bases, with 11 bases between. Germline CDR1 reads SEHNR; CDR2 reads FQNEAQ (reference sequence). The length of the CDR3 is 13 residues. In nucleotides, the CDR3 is TGTGCCAGCAGCTTAATGCAAGGGGTCGAGCAGTACTTC. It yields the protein CASSLMQGVEQYF.